Here is one TCR beta chain with its context. Its antigen is not identified. Germline and junction disagree at one end, which may indicate a read error. A constant-region primer primed TCR beta cDNA synthesis from around 500 ng of total RNA. Employing slightly modified ARM-PCR, three nested multiplex PCR rounds were run, and these gave rise to the TCR beta libraries. It was with TRBV1-TRBV30 forward primers and a C-beta reverse primer that the first two PCR rounds were run, at 10 cycles each. Using its own MiXCR run on the multiplex PCR reads, TCRdb lists one record per CDR3 protein. The table has almost 200,000 distinct CDR3 sequences, about 61% seen once; the top ten hold 5.5% to 9%. This CDR3 region has 14 residues. Looked up from germline, CDR1 is SGHVS and CDR2 is FQNEAQ. These data originate in a study of tumor-infiltrating lymphocytes in primary liver carcinoma. Background on the study: Read depth, roughly 3.5 to 8 million productive TCRbeta reads, did not differ significantly between tissues.

The researchers obtained blood RNA from unsorted whole blood and also extracted germline DNA. Chronic HBV infection affected patients, none of whom had received treatment. Findings of the study overall: Tumor-adjacent and tumor-blood pairs showed less overlap than tumor region pairs. Blood had a significantly lower top-250-clone fraction than tumors did (p = 0.039).

The TCR originated in a woman aged 55-69 years with primary liver carcinoma and hepatitis B virus infection. The rearrangement uses TRBV7-8 and TRBJ1-5; no definite D call. Sequences were obtained from peripheral blood. The CDR3 loop is CASSLALGNQPRHF. CDR3 in DNA: TGTGCCAGCAGCTTAGCGCTCGGGAATCAGCCCCGGCATTTT.